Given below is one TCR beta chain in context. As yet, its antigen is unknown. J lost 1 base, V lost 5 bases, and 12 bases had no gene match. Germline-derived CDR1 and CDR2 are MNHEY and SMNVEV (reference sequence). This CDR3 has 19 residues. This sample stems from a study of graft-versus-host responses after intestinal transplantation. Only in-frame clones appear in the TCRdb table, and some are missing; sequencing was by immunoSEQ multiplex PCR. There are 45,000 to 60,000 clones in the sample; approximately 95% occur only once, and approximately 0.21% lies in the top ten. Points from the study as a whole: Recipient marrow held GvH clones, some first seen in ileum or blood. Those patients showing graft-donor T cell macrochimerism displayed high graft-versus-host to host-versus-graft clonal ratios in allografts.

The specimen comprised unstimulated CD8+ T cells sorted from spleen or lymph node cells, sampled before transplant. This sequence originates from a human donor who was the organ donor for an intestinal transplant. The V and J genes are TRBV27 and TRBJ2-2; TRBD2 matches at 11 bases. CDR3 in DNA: TGTGCCAGCAGTGCACCCGGGACTAGCGGATCCAGGAACACCGGGGAGCTGTTTTTT. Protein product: CASSAPGTSGSRNTGELFF.